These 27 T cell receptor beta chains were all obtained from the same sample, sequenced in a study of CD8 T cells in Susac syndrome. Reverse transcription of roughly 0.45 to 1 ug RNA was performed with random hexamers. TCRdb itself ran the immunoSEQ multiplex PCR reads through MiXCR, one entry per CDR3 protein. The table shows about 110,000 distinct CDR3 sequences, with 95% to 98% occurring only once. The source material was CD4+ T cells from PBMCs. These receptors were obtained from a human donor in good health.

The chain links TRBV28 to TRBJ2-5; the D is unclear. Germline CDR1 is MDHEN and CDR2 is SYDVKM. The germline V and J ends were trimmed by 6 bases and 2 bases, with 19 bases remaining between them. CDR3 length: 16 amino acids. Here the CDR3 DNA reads TGTGCCAGCAGCCGGGCTTCTTTGGGTACTCAAGAGACCCAGTACTTC. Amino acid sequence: CASSRASLGTQETQYF.

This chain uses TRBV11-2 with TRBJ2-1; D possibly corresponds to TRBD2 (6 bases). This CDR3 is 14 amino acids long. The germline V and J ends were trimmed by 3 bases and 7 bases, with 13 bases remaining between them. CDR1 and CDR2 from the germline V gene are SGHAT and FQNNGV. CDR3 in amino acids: CASSFQGDWNEQFF. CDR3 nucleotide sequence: TGTGCCAGCAGCTTCCAAGGGGACTGGAATGAGCAGTTCTTC.

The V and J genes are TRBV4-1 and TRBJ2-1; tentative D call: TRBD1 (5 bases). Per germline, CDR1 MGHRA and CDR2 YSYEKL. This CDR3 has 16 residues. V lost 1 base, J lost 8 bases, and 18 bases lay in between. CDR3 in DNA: TGCGCCAGCAGCCAAGTAAATATGGGGCTCGGTGATGAGCAGTTCTTC. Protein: CASSQVNMGLGDEQFF.

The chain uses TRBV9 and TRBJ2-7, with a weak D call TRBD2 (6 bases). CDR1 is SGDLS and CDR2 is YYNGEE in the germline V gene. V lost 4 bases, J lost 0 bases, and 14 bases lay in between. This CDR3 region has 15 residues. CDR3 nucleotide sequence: TGTGCCAGCAGCCTACGGGACTCTGGCTCCTACGAGCAGTACTTC. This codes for CASSLRDSGSYEQYF.

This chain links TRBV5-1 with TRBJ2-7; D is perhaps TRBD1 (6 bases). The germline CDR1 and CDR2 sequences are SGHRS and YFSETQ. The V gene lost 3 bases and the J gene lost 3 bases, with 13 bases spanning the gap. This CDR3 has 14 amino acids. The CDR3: CASSSKDSYYEQYF. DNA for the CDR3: TGCGCCAGCAGCTCTAAGGACAGCTACTACGAGCAGTACTTC. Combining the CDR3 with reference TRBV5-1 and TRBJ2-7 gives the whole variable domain KAGVTQTPRYLIKTRGQQVTLSCSPISGHRSVSWYQQTPGQGLQFLFEYFSETQRNKGNFPGRFSGRQFSNSRSEMNVSTLELGDSALYLCASSSKDSYYEQYFGPGTRLTVT.

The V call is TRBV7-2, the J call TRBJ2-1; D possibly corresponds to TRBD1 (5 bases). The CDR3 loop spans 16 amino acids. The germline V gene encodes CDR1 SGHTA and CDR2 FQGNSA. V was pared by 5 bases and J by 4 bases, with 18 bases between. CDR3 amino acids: CASSVLGATLYNEQFF. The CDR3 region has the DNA TGTGCCAGCAGCGTTCTAGGGGCCACGTTGTACAATGAGCAGTTCTTC. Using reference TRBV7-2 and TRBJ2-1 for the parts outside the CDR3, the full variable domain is GAGVSQSPSNKVTEKGKDVELRCDPISGHTALYWYRQSLGQGLEFLIYFQGNSAPDKSGLPSDRFSAERTGGSVSTLTIQRTQQEDSAVYLCASSVLGATLYNEQFFGPGTRLTVL.

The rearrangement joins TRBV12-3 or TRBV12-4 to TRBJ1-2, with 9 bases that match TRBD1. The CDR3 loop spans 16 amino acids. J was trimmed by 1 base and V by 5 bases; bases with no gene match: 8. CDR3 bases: TGTGCCAGCAGTAATTACGACAGGGGGTTTAACTATGGCTACACCTTC. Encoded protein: CASSNYDRGFNYGYTF.

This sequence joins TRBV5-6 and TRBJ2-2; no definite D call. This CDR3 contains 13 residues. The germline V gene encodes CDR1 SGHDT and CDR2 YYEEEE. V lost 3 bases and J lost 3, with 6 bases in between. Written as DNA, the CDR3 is TGTGCCAGCAGCTCAGTTGACACCGGGGAGCTGTTTTTT. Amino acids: CASSSVDTGELFF.

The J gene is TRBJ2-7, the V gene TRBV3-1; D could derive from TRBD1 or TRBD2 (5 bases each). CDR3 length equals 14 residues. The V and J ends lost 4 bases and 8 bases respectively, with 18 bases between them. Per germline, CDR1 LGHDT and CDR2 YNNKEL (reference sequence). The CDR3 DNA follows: TGTGCCAGCAGCCCGTCGAGGGGACCTACGAAGCAGTACTTC. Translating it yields CASSPSRGPTKQYF.

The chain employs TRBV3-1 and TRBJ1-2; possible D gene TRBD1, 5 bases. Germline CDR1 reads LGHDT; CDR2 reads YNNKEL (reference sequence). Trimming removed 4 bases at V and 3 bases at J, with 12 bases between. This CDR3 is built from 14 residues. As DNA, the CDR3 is TGTGCCAGCAGCCCGGGACTGGGATACTATGGCTACACCTTC. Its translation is CASSPGLGYYGYTF.

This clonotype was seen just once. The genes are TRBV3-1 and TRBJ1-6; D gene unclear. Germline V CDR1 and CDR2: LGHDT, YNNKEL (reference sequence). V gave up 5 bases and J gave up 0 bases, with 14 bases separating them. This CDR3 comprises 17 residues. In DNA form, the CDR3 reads TGTGCCAGCAGCGGCCGGGTCTCGAGCTCCTATAATTCACCCCTCCACTTT. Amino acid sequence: CASSGRVSSSYNSPLHF.

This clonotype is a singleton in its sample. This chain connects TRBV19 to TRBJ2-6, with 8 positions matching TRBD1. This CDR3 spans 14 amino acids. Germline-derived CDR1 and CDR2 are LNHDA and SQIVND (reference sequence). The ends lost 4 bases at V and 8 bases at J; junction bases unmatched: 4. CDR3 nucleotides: TGTGCCAGTAGTACTCGGACAGGGTCCAACGTCCTGACTTTC. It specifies CASSTRTGSNVLTF.

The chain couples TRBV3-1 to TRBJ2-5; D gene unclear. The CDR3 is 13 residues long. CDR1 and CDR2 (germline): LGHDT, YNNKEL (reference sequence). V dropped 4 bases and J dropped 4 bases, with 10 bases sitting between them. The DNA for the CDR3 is TGTGCCAGCAGCCCCCCGGCCGGAGAGACCCAGTACTTC. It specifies CASSPPAGETQYF.

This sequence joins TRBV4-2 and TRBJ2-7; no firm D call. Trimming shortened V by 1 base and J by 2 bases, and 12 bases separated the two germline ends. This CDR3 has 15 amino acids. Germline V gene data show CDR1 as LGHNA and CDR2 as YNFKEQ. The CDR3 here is CASSQGFGQPYEQYF. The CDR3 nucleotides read TGTGCCAGCAGCCAAGGCTTCGGCCAACCCTACGAGCAGTACTTC.

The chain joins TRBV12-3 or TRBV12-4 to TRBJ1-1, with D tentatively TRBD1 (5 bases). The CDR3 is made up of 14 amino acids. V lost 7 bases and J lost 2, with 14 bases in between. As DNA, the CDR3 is TGTGCCAGCACCCCGACAGCCTTTAACACTGAAGCTTTCTTT. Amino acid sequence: CASTPTAFNTEAFF.

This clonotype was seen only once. CDR3 protein: CSASPSGNSYNEQFF. CDR3 DNA sequence: TGCAGTGCCTCCCCTAGCGGGAACTCCTACAATGAGCAGTTCTTC. The chain employs TRBV20-1 and TRBJ2-1; 9 positions agree with TRBD2. The CDR3 length is 15 residues. CDR1 is DFQATT and CDR2 is SNEGSKA in the germline V gene (reference sequence). J gave up 0 bases and V 6 bases, and 6 bases lay outside the gene matches.

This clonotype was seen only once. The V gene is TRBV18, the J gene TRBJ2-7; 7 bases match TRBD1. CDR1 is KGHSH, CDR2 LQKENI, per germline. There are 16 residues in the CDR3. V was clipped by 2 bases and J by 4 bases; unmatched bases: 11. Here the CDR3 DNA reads TGTGCCAGCTCACCAGATCAACACGACAGGGCTTACGAGCAGTACTTC. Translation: CASSPDQHDRAYEQYF.

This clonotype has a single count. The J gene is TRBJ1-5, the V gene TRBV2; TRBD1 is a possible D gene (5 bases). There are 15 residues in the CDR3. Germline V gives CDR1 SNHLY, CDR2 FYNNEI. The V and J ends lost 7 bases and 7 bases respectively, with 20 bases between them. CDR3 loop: CASTFGAGHGQPQHF. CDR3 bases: TGTGCCAGCACGTTCGGGGCAGGGCACGGACAGCCCCAGCATTTT.

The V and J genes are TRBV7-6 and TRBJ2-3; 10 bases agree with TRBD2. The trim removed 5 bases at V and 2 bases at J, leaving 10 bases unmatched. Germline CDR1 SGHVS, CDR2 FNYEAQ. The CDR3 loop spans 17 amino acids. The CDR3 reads CASSMRGGLAVTDTQYF. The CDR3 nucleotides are TGTGCCAGCAGCATGCGGGGAGGACTAGCGGTCACAGATACGCAGTATTTT. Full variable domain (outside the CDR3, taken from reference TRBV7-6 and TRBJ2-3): GAGVSQSPRYKVTKRGQDVALRCDPISGHVSLYWYRQALGQGPEFLTYFNYEAQQDKSGLPNDRFSAERPEGSISTLTIQRTEQRDSAMYRCASSMRGGLAVTDTQYFGPGTRLTVL.

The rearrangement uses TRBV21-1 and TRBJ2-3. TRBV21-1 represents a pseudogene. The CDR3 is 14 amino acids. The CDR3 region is CASSKVDGTDTQYF. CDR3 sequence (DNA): TGTGCCAGCAGCAAAGTGGACGGCACAGATACGCAGTATTTT.

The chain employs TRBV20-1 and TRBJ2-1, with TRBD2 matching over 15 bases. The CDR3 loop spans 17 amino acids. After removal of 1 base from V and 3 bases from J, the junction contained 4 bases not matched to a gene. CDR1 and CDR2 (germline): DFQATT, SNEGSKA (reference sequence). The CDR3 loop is CSARGTSGRALYNEQFF. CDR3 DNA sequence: TGCAGTGCTAGAGGGACTAGCGGGAGGGCCCTCTACAATGAGCAGTTCTTC.

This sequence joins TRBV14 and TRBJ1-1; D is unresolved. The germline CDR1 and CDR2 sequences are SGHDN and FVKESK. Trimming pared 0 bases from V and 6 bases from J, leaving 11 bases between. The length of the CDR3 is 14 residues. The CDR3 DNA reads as TGTGCCAGCAGCCAAGATCATGAGGTCTCTGAAGCTTTCTTT. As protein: CASSQDHEVSEAFF.

This CDR3 reads CASRTGLNTEAFF. The CDR3 DNA reads TGTGCCAGCAGGACAGGGTTGAACACTGAAGCTTTCTTT. The rearrangement uses TRBV2 and TRBJ1-1; 7 bases are a match to TRBD1. In germline, CDR1 is SNHLY, CDR2 FYNNEI. The CDR3 has 13 amino acids. V was pared by 6 bases and J by 0 bases, with 1 base of the junction left unmatched. The entire variable domain, with the rest obtained from reference TRBV2 and TRBJ1-1, is as follows: EPEVTQTPSHQVTQMGQEVILRCVPISNHLYFYWYRQILGQKVEFLVSFYNNEISEKSEIFDDQFSVERPDGSNFTLKIRSTKLEDSAMYFCASRTGLNTEAFFGQGTRLTVV.

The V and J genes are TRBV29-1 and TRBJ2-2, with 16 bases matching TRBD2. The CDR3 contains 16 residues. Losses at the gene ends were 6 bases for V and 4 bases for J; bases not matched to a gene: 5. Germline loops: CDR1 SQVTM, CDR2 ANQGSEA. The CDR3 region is CSVGLAGGAGTGELFF. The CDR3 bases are TGCAGCGTGGGACTAGCGGGAGGGGCTGGCACCGGGGAGCTGTTTTTT.

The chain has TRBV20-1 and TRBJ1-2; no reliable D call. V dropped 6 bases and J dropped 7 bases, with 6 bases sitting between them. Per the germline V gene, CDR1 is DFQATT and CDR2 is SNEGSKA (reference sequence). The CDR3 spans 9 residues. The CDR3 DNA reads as TGCAGTGCCGAGCCTGGCTACACCTTC. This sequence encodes CSAEPGYTF.

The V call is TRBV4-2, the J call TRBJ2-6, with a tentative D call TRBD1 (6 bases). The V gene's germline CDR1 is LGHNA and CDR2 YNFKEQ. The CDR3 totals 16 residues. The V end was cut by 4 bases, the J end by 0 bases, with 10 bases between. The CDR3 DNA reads TGTGCCAGCAGCCGACAGGATTACTCTGGGGCCAACGTCCTGACTTTC. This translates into CASSRQDYSGANVLTF.

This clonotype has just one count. DNA for the CDR3: TGTGCCAGCTCACCGACAGGGGCGAACACCGGGGAGCTGTTTTTT. Amino acid sequence: CASSPTGANTGELFF. This chain joins TRBV18 and TRBJ2-2; 8 nucleotides agree with TRBD1. J gave up 0 bases and V 3 bases, and 0 bases lay outside the gene matches. Germline V gene data show CDR1 as KGHSH and CDR2 as LQKENI. There are 15 residues in the CDR3.